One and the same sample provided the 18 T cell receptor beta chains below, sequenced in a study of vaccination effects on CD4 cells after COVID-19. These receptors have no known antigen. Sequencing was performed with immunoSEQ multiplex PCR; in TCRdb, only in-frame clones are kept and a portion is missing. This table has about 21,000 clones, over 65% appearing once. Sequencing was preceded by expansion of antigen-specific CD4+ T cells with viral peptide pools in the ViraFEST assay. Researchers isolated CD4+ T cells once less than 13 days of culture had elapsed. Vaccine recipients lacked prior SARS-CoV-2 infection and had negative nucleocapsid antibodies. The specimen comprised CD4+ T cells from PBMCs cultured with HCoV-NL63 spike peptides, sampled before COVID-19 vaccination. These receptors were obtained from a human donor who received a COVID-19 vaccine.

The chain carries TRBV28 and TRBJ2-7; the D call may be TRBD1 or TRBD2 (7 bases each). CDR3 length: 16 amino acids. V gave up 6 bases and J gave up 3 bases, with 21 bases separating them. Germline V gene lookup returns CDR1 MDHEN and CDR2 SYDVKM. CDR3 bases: TGTGCCAGCAGCCCAGGGGGGGTTGGCCCCAGCTACGAGCAGTACTTC. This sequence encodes CASSPGGVGPSYEQYF.

In nucleotides, the CDR3 is TGTGCCAGTAGTGTAACCGGGACAGCCATCAACGGCTACACCTTC. Translation: CASSVTGTAINGYTF. The J gene is TRBJ1-2, the V gene TRBV19; 7 bases are shared with TRBD1. In germline, CDR1 is LNHDA, CDR2 SQIVND (reference sequence). CDR3 length: 15 residues. J was trimmed by 8 bases and V by 5 bases; bases with no gene match: 14.

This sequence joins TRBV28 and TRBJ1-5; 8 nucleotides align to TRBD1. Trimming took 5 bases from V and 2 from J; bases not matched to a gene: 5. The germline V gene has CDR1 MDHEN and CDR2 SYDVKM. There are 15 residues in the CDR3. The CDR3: CASSVGQGGNQPQHF. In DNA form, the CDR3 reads TGTGCCAGCAGTGTTGGACAGGGTGGCAATCAGCCCCAGCATTTT.

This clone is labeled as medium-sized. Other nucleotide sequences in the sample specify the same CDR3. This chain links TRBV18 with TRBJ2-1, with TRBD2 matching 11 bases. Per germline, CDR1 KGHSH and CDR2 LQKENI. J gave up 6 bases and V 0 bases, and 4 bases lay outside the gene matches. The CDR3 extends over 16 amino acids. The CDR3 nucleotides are TGTGCCAGCTCACCACCAACTAGCGGGGGCGGCAATGAGCAGTTCTTC. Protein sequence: CASSPPTSGGGNEQFF.

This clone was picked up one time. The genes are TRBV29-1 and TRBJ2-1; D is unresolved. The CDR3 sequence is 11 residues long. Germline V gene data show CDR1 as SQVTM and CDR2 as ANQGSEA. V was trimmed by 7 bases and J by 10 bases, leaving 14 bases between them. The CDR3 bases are TGCAGCGCCCGATGGGTGGGCGAGCAGTTCTTC. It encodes CSARWVGEQFF.

CDR3 residues: CATSDGGGQYGYTF. For the CDR3, the DNA is TGTGCCACCAGTGATGGAGGGGGCCAATATGGCTACACCTTC. This rearrangement joins TRBV24-1 to TRBJ1-2; TRBD1 agrees at 7 bases. The CDR3 extends over 14 amino acids. The V segment lost 3 bases and the J segment 5 bases; nucleotides outside the gene matches: 5. Germline CDR1 KGHDR, CDR2 SFDVKD.

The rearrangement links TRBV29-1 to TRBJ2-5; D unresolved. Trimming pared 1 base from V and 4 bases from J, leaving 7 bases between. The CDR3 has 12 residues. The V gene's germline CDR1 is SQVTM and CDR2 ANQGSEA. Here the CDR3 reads CSVEGGGETQYF. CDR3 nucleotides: TGCAGCGTTGAAGGGGGTGGAGAGACCCAGTACTTC.

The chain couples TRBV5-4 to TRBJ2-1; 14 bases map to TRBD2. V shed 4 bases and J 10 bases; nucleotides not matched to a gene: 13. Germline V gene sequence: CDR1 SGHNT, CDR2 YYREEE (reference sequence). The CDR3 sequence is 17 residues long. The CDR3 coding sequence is TGTGCCAGCAGCACCTCAACCGGGACTAGCGGGAGTCGAGAGCAGTTCTTC. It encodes CASSTSTGTSGSREQFF.

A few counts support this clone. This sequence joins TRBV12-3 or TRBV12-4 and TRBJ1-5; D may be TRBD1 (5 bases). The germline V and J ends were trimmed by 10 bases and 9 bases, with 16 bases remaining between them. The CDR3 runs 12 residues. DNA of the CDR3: TGTGCCACCCGGGGAGTTGGGGGGCCCCAGCATTTT. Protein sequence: CATRGVGGPQHF.

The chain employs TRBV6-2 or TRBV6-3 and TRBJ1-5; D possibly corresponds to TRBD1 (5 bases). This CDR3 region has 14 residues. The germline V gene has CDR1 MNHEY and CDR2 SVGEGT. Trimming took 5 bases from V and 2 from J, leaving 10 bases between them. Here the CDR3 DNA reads TGTGCCAGCAGTGAGGGGTCGGGCAATCAGCCCCAGCATTTT. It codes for CASSEGSGNQPQHF.

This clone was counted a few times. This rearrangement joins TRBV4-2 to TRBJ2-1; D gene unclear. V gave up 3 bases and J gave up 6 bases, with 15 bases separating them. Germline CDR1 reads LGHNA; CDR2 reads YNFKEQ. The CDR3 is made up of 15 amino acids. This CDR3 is CASSHEQGLVNEQFF. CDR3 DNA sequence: TGTGCCAGCAGCCACGAACAAGGTCTGGTCAATGAGCAGTTCTTC.

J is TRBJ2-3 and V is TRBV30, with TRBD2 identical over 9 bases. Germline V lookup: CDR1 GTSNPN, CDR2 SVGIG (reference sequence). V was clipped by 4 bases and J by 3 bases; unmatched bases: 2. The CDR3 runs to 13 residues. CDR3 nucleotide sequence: TGTGCCTGGACTAGCGGGGCAACAGATACGCAGTATTTT. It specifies CAWTSGATDTQYF. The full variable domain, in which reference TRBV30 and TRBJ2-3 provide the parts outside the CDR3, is SQTIHQWPATLVQPVGSPLSLECTVEGTSNPNLYWYRQAAGRGLQLLFYSVGIGQISSEVPQNLSASRPQDRQFILSSKKLLLSDSGFYLCAWTSGATDTQYFGPGTRLTVL.

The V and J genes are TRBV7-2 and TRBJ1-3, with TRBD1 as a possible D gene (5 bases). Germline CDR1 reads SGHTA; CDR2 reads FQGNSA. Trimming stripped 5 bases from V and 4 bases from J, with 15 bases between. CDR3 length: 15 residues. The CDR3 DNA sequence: TGTGCCAGCAGCCAAAACTCCGGGGGGGGAAACACCATATATTTT. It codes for CASSQNSGGGNTIYF.

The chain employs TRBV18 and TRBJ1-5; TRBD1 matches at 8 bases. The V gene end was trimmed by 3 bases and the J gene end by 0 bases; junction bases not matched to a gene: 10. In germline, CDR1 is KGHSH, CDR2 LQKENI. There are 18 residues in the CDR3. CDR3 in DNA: TGTGCCAGCTCACCCTCCCGGGACAGGCGATATAGCAATCAGCCCCAGCATTTT. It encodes CASSPSRDRRYSNQPQHF.

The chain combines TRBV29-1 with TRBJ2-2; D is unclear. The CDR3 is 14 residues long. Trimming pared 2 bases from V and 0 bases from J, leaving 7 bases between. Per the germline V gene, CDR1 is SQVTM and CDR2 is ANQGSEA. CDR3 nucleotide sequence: TGCAGCGTTGAATCACAGACGAACACCGGGGAGCTGTTTTTT. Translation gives CSVESQTNTGELFF.

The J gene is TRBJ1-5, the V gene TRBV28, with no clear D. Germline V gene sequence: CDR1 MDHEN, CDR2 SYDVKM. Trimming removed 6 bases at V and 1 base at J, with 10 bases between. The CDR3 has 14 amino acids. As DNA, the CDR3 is TGTGCCAGCAGCAAAGGTGGGAGCAATCAGCCCCAGCATTTT. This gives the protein CASSKGGSNQPQHF.

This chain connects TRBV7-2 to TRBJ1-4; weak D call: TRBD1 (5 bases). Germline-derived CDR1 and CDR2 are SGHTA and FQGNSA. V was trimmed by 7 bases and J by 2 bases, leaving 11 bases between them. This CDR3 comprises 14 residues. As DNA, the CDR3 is TGTGCCAGCAAGGGGAGGGGTACTAATGAAAAACTGTTTTTT. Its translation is CASKGRGTNEKLFF.

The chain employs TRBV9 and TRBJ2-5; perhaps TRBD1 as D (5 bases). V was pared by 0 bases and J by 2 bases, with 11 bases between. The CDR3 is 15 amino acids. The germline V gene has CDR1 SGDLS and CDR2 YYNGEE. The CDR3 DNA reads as TGTGCCAGCAGCGTAGATCAGACAGCTCAAGAGACCCAGTACTTC. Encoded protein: CASSVDQTAQETQYF. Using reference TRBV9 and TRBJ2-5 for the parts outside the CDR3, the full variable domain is DSGVTQTPKHLITATGQRVTLRCSPRSGDLSVYWYQQSLDQGLQFLIQYYNGEERAKGNILERFSAQQFPDLHSELNLSSLELGDSALYFCASSVDQTAQETQYFGPGTRLLVL.